Listed below are T cell receptor beta chains from one sample, sequenced in a study of beta chain features in type 1 diabetes. The repertoire was sequenced with immunoSEQ multiplex PCR; TCRdb's copy has only in-frame clones and lacks some. This table holds approximately 120,000 clones, 17% found once. Source material: central memory CD4+ T cells from blood. These receptors all come from a man between 18 and 35 years old with type 1 diabetes. CDR3s include the opening cysteine and the closing phenylalanine or tryptophan. The D gene is left open where the match is weak. Rows give clone size only sometimes, using once, few, many, or a class for an expanded clone.

clone size	D gene	V gene	J gene	CDR3 protein	CDR3 DNA
few	.	TRBV7-2	TRBJ1-5	CASSLALPGREPQHF	TGTGCCAGCAGCTTAGCGCTGCCAGGGAGGGAGCCCCAGCATTTT
few	.	TRBV5-4	TRBJ1-1	CASTEGLNTEAFF	TGTGCCAGCACAGAGGGATTAAACACTGAAGCTTTCTTT
few	.	TRBV7-9	TRBJ2-7	CASSLGDRQYF	TGTGCCAGCAGCTTAGGGGACCGGCAGTACTTC
.	.	TRBV7-9	TRBJ2-3	CASSLRERSGDTQYF	TGTGCCAGCAGCTTACGGGAGAGGTCGGGAGATACGCAGTATTTT
few	.	TRBV7-2	TRBJ1-1	CASSLAGKPEAFF	TGTGCCAGCAGCTTAGCAGGGAAACCGGAAGCTTTCTTT
.	TRBD1	TRBV7-2	TRBJ2-2	CASSPGTGLTGELFF	TGTGCCAGCAGCCCCGGGACAGGTCTCACCGGGGAGCTGTTTTTT
few	TRBD1	TRBV18	TRBJ2-1	CASSPTGQGYNEQFF	TGTGCCAGCTCACCCACCGGACAGGGATACAATGAGCAGTTCTTC
.	.	TRBV6-5	TRBJ1-4	CASRERGGDEKLFF	TGTGCCAGCAGAGAGAGGGGGGGTGATGAAAAACTGTTTTTT
.	.	TRBV6-1	TRBJ2-1	CAGDGGAHYNEQFF	TGTGCCGGTGATGGGGGAGCTCACTACAATGAGCAGTTCTTC
many	TRBD2	TRBV10-3	TRBJ2-1	CAISEISGSSYNEQFF	TGTGCCATCAGTGAGATAAGCGGGAGCTCCTACAATGAGCAGTTCTTC
.	.	TRBV6-1	TRBJ2-7	CASSEGSGIYEQYF	TGTGCCAGCAGTGAAGGGTCAGGGATCTACGAGCAGTACTTC
few	.	TRBV7-2	TRBJ2-3	CASSYTDTQYF	TGTGCCAGCAGTTATACAGATACGCAGTATTTT
.	.	TRBV11-2	TRBJ2-6	CASSLLAAGANVLTF	TGTGCCAGCAGCTTGCTAGCAGCTGGGGCCAACGTCCTGACTTTC
few	.	TRBV5-1	TRBJ2-3	CASSESGSTDTQYF	TGCGCCAGCAGCGAGAGTGGCAGCACAGATACGCAGTATTTT
many	.	TRBV14	TRBJ2-7	CASSLSYEQYF	TGTGCCAGCAGCCTCTCCTACGAGCAGTACTTC
few	.	TRBV29-1	TRBJ2-7	CSVSPGGDVRYYEQYF	TGCAGCGTTAGCCCAGGGGGGGACGTCCGCTACTACGAGCAGTACTTC
.	.	TRBV6-6	TRBJ1-2	CASSSPNREWATF	TGTGCCAGCAGCTCGCCCAACAGGGAATGGGCCACCTTC
.	TRBD1	TRBV4-2	TRBJ1-4	CASSQQPFGTGELLFF	TGTGCCAGCAGCCAGCAGCCATTTGGGACAGGGGAGTTACTGTTTTTT
.	.	TRBV18	TRBJ1-6	CASSPPKGLGSPLHF	TGTGCCAGCTCACCACCAAAAGGGCTCGGATCACCCCTCCACTTT
few	.	TRBV6-6	TRBJ1-2	CASSAASYGYTF	TGTGCCTCGAGCGCAGCATCCTATGGCTACACCTTC
.	.	TRBV7-9	TRBJ2-2	CASSLAGELFF	TGTGCCAGCAGCTTGGCCGGGGAGCTGTTTTTT
.	.	TRBV7-9	TRBJ2-3	CASGLGGSQADTQYF	TGTGCCAGCGGACTGGGGGGATCACAGGCAGATACGCAGTATTTT
.	TRBD1	TRBV18	TRBJ2-5	CASSPNSGGNQYF	TGTGCCAGCTCACCTAACTCAGGGGGAAACCAGTACTTC
.	TRBD1	TRBV6-5	TRBJ1-1	CASSYGQGVTEAFF	TGTGCCAGCAGTTACGGACAGGGGGTCACTGAAGCTTTCTTT
.	TRBD1	TRBV29-1	TRBJ1-6	CSVVKTGESPLHF	TGCAGCGTTGTAAAAACAGGGGAATCACCCCTCCACTTT
few	TRBD2	TRBV5-4	TRBJ2-2	CASSLPTSVMGELFF	TGTGCCAGCAGCTTGCCGACTAGCGTTATGGGGGAGCTGTTTTTT
few	TRBD2	TRBV5-4	TRBJ2-5	CASSFGLAGNGETQYF	TGTGCCAGCAGCTTTGGACTAGCGGGAAATGGGGAGACCCAGTACTTC
.	.	TRBV6-1	TRBJ1-5	CACGRSNQPQHF	TGTGCCTGCGGGAGGAGCAATCAGCCCCAGCATTTT
.	.	TRBV7-2	TRBJ2-7	CASSSYLVTSYEQYF	TGTGCCAGCAGCTCCTACTTGGTAACCTCCTACGAGCAGTACTTC
.	.	TRBV28	TRBJ2-7	CATVTGSYEQYF	TGTGCCACCGTTACAGGGTCCTACGAGCAGTACTTC
few	TRBD1	TRBV6-1	TRBJ2-5	CASKPGTAQETQYF	TGTGCCAGTAAACCCGGGACAGCCCAAGAGACCCAGTACTTC
.	.	TRBV7-2	TRBJ2-7	CASSPAYEQYF	TGTGCCAGCAGCCCCGCCTACGAGCAGTACTTC
.	.	TRBV4-2	TRBJ2-3	CASSQDAQIKTDTQYF	TGTGCCAGCAGCCAAGATGCACAGATAAAGACAGATACGCAGTATTTT
.	TRBD1	TRBV30	TRBJ2-7	CAWRDRQGKITYEQYF	TGTGCCTGGAGGGACCGACAGGGGAAGATTACCTACGAGCAGTACTTC
many	.	TRBV30	TRBJ1-3	CAWNKKRISGNTIYF	TGTGCCTGGAACAAAAAAAGGATTTCTGGAAACACCATATATTTT
few	TRBD2	TRBV6-5	TRBJ2-5	CASSLTSGIQETQYF	TGTGCCAGCAGTCTGACTAGCGGGATCCAAGAGACCCAGTACTTC